Listed here are 18 T cell receptor beta chains from one sample, sequenced in a study of blood T cell repertoires in COVID-19. Repertoires were generated with immunoSEQ multiplex PCR, while TCRdb's copy carries only in-frame clones and drops some. The table has approximately 180,000 clones, more than 65% seen once. The sample consisted of PBMCs or T cells enriched from blood (not recorded which). These receptors were collected from a man in his fifties or sixties who had recovered from COVID-19.

This chain links TRBV6-2 or TRBV6-3 with TRBJ1-1; D might be TRBD1 (6 bases). Germline CDR1 and CDR2: MNHEY and SVGEGT. CDR3 length equals 14 residues. Trimming pared 3 bases from V and 6 bases from J, leaving 14 bases between. The CDR3 DNA reads as TGTGCCAGCAGTTATACAGGGATGAGCGCTGAAGCTTTCTTT. This gives the protein CASSYTGMSAEAFF.

CDR3 in DNA: TGTGCCAGCAGTTCGCCGGGACAGGGTGCCTACGAGCAGTACTTC. Its protein is CASSSPGQGAYEQYF. The chain is built from TRBV27 and TRBJ2-7; 9 nucleotides match TRBD1. Germline CDR1 MNHEY, CDR2 SMNVEV (reference sequence). This CDR3 is 15 amino acids long. J lost 2 bases, V lost 4 bases, and 6 bases had no gene match.

The CDR3: CASSFQGQGGETQYF. CDR3 coding DNA: TGCGCCAGCAGCTTCCAAGGACAGGGAGGTGAGACCCAGTACTTC. The chain employs TRBV5-1 and TRBJ2-5; TRBD1 matches 8 bases. The CDR3 contains 15 residues. Germline-derived CDR1 and CDR2 are SGHRS and YFSETQ. Germline trimming cut 2 bases from V and 5 bases from J; bases unmatched to any gene: 8.

V usage is TRBV5-8 and J usage is TRBJ2-6; 10 positions match TRBD1. This CDR3 comprises 17 residues. After removal of 4 bases from V and 4 bases from J, the junction contained 8 bases not matched to a gene. Germline lookup yields CDR1 SGHTS and CDR2 YDEGEE. The CDR3 DNA follows: TGTGCCAGCAGCCGGGACAGGGGCTATTCCGGGGCCAACGTCCTGACTTTC. This sequence encodes CASSRDRGYSGANVLTF.

The genes are TRBV7-8 and TRBJ1-2; maybe TRBD1 (5 bases). This CDR3 is 15 amino acids long. V dropped 5 bases and J dropped 0 bases, with 13 bases sitting between them. Germline V gives CDR1 SGHVS, CDR2 FQNEAQ. CDR3 residues: CASSQGGITNYGYTF. As DNA, the CDR3 is TGTGCCAGCAGCCAGGGCGGGATAACTAACTATGGCTACACCTTC.

The J gene is TRBJ1-1, the V gene TRBV30, with a weak D call TRBD1 (6 bases). CDR3 length equals 11 residues. Trimming stripped 5 bases from V and 11 bases from J, with 15 bases between. In germline, CDR1 is GTSNPN, CDR2 SVGIG (reference sequence). The CDR3 loop is CAWGGPRGAFF. In DNA, the CDR3 is TGTGCCTGGGGTGGGCCCAGGGGCGCTTTCTTT.

This clone was picked up a small number of times. V usage is TRBV11-2 and J usage is TRBJ1-6, with TRBD1 identical over 7 bases. The CDR3 extends over 16 amino acids. The germline V gene encodes CDR1 SGHAT and CDR2 FQNNGV. Unmatched junction bases numbered 7, after V lost 2 bases and J lost 6 bases. CDR3 sequence reads: CASSLPLDRVNSPLHF. For the CDR3, the DNA is TGTGCCAGCAGCTTACCCCTAGACAGGGTTAATTCACCCCTCCACTTT.

This clone appeared a few times. The V gene is TRBV30, the J gene TRBJ1-2; 7 bases match TRBD1. J was trimmed by 11 bases and V by 3 bases; bases with no gene match: 12. There are 13 residues in the CDR3. Germline CDR1 and CDR2: GTSNPN and SVGIG (reference sequence). The CDR3 here is CAWRIGTAQGYTF. The CDR3 coding sequence is TGTGCCTGGAGGATAGGGACAGCGCAGGGGTACACCTTC.

This clone was seen a few times. In DNA form, the CDR3 reads TGTGCCAGCAAGGTTGCAGGGGGTCAGCCCCAGCATTTT. It encodes CASKVAGGQPQHF. The chain combines TRBV12-3 or TRBV12-4 with TRBJ1-5, with 7 bases aligning to TRBD1. The J segment lost 6 bases and the V segment lost 7 bases, leaving 6 bases of the junction unmatched. CDR3 size: 13 residues.

This chain connects TRBV18 to TRBJ2-2; D gene ambiguous. Trimming took off 0 bases at V and 3 bases at J, with 8 bases between the two ends. Germline V gene lookup returns CDR1 KGHSH and CDR2 LQKENI. The CDR3 length is 15 residues. CDR3 region: CASSPPFLHTGELFF. CDR3 nucleotide sequence: TGTGCCAGCTCACCACCGTTTCTCCACACCGGGGAGCTGTTTTTT. The complete variable domain, with remaining parts taken from reference TRBV18 and TRBJ2-2, reads NAGVMQNPRHLVRRRGQEARLRCSPMKGHSHVYWYRQLPEEGLKFMVYLQKENIIDESGMPKERFSAEFPKEGPSILRIQQVVRGDSAAYFCASSPPFLHTGELFFGEGSRLTVL.

This chain joins TRBV24-1 and TRBJ2-5, with 10 bases lining up with TRBD1. This CDR3 is built from 15 residues. With 4 bases clipped from V and 3 bases from J, the junction kept 4 bases outside the gene matches. CDR1 is KGHDR, CDR2 SFDVKD, per germline. In nucleotides, the CDR3 is TGTGCCACCAGTGACCAGGGGACAGGGGAAGAGACCCAGTACTTC. It encodes CATSDQGTGEETQYF.

This clone was detected only once. The CDR3 protein is CAISESGGGNQPQHF. Here the CDR3 DNA reads TGTGCCATCAGTGAGTCGGGGGGAGGTAATCAGCCCCAGCATTTT. The chain joins TRBV10-3 to TRBJ1-5, with D perhaps TRBD1 (5 bases). Trimming cost V 0 bases and J 4 bases, with 10 bases left between them. CDR3 length: 15 residues. The V gene's germline CDR1 is ENHRY and CDR2 SYGVKD.

This sequence joins TRBV27 and TRBJ1-1; D is ambiguous. The V end lost 0 bases, the J end lost 5 bases, and 13 bases lay between the germline ends. Germline V CDR1 and CDR2: MNHEY, SMNVEV (reference sequence). The CDR3 is made up of 15 amino acids. The CDR3 coding sequence is TGTGCCAGCAGTTTATCGTTCGGGGATTGGACTGAAGCTTTCTTT. Translating it yields CASSLSFGDWTEAFF.

The chain links TRBV19 to TRBJ1-6; possibly TRBD1 for D (6 bases). Trimming took off 7 bases at V and 9 bases at J, with 16 bases between the two ends. Germline lookup yields CDR1 LNHDA and CDR2 SQIVND (reference sequence). This CDR3 is 14 amino acids long. CDR3 sequence reads: CASNYRELVSPLHF. The CDR3 DNA reads as TGTGCCAGTAATTACAGGGAATTGGTTTCACCCCTCCACTTT.

The chain joins TRBV7-2 to TRBJ1-2; 8 bases map to TRBD1. The CDR3 runs to 14 residues. Germline lookup yields CDR1 SGHTA and CDR2 FQGNSA. V lost 5 bases and J lost 2; bases outside the gene matches: 4. This CDR3 is CASSLTGDNYGYTF. CDR3 DNA sequence: TGTGCCAGCAGCCTGACAGGGGACAACTATGGCTACACCTTC.

The chain uses TRBV2 and TRBJ2-5; TRBD1 agrees at 7 bases. Germline CDR1 is SNHLY and CDR2 is FYNNEI. Trimming removed 6 bases from V and 7 bases from J; junction bases left unmatched: 8. The CDR3 sequence is 13 residues long. CDR3 residues: CASRGTATGTQYF. CDR3 in DNA: TGTGCCAGCAGAGGGACAGCCACGGGGACCCAGTACTTC.

The genes are TRBV15 and TRBJ1-2, with TRBD1 as a possible D gene (6 bases). Germline V gene data show CDR1 as LNHNV and CDR2 as YYDKDF (reference sequence). The length of the CDR3 is 14 residues. V dropped 0 bases and J dropped 7 bases, with 12 bases sitting between them. CDR3 region: CATSRDEARGGYTF. CDR3 coding DNA: TGTGCCACCAGCAGAGATGAGGCCAGGGGTGGCTACACCTTC.

The chain has TRBV5-1 and TRBJ1-2; 9 bases map to TRBD1. V dropped 6 bases and J dropped 4; count of bases not matched to a gene: 7. The CDR3 contains 14 residues. The germline V gene encodes CDR1 SGHRS and CDR2 YFSETQ. The CDR3 coding sequence is TGCGCCAGCACCACAGGGGGCGCGGGCTATGGCTACACCTTC. This translates into CASTTGGAGYGYTF.